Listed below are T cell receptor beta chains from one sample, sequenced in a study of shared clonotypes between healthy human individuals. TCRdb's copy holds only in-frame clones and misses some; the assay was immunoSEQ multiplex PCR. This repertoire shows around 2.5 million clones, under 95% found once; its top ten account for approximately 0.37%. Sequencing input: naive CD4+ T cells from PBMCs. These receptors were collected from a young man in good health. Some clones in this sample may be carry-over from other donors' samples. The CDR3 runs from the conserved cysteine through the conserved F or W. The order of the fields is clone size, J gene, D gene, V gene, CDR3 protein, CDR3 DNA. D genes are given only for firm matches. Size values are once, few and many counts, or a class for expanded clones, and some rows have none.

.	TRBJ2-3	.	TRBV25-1	CASSESFGGTDTQYF	TGTGCCAGCAGTGAGTCTTTTGGGGGCACAGATACGCAGTATTTT
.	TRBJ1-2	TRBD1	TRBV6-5	CASSRTGDYGYTF	TGTGCCAGCAGTAGGACAGGGGACTATGGCTACACCTTC
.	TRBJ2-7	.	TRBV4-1	CASSQDPSPYEQYF	TGCGCCAGCAGCCAAGACCCCAGCCCCTACGAGCAGTACTTC
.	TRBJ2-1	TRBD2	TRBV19	CASSLTSMNEQFF	TGTGCCAGTAGTCTGACTAGCATGAATGAGCAGTTCTTC
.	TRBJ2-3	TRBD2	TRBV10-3	CAIRGETSGSLRTQYF	TGTGCCATCAGGGGGGAGACTAGCGGGAGTCTTCGTACGCAGTATTTT
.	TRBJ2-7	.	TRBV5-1	CASSLPYTYEQYF	TGCGCCAGCAGCTTACCTTACACCTACGAGCAGTACTTC
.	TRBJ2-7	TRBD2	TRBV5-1	CASSGGLAGVGSYEQYF	TGCGCCAGCAGCGGGGGACTAGCGGGAGTGGGGTCCTACGAGCAGTACTTC
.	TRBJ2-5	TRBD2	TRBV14	CASSPSGTPSQYF	TGTGCCAGCAGCCCTAGCGGGACACCGTCACAGTACTTC
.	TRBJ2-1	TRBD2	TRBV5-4	CASSLEAGAYNEQFF	TGTGCCAGCAGCTTGGAAGCGGGAGCTTACAATGAGCAGTTCTTC
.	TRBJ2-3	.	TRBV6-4	CASSPAANTDTQYF	TGTGCCAGCAGTCCCGCGGCGAACACAGATACGCAGTATTTT
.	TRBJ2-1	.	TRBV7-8	CASSPNSGLEQFF	TGTGCCAGCAGCCCGAATTCGGGCCTTGAGCAGTTCTTC
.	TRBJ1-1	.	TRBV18	CASSQGMDTEAFF	TGTGCCAGCTCACAGGGGATGGACACTGAAGCTTTCTTT
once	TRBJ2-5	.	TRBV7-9	CASSLAWDLQKETQYF	TGTGCCAGCAGCTTAGCCTGGGACTTACAGAAAGAGACCCAGTACTTC
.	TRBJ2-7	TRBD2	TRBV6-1	CASNRGTSAYEQYF	TGTGCCAGCAACAGAGGGACTAGCGCCTACGAGCAGTACTTC
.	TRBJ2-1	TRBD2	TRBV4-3	CASTLGREWMYEQFF	TGCGCCAGCACCCTGGGGCGGGAGTGGATGTATGAGCAGTTCTTC
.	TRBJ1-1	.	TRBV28	CASSLGLQRTEAFF	TGTGCCAGCAGTTTGGGCCTTCAGAGGACTGAAGCTTTCTTT
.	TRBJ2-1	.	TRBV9	CASSVVGADYNEQFF	TGTGCCAGCAGCGTAGTTGGAGCTGACTACAATGAGCAGTTCTTC
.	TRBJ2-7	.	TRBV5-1	CASSLGAASYEQYF	TGCGCCAGCAGCTTGGGGGCAGCTTCCTACGAGCAGTACTTC
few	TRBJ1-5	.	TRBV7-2	CASSMGSDQPQHF	TGTGCCAGCAGCATGGGGTCGGATCAGCCCCAGCATTTT
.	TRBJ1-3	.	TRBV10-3	CAISETSGNTIYF	TGTGCCATCAGTGAAACCTCTGGAAACACCATATATTTT
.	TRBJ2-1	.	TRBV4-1	CASRYLIGGPQQRNEQFF	TGCGCCAGCAGATACCTTATAGGGGGTCCCCAGCAAAGGAATGAGCAGTTCTTC
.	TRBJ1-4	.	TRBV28	CASSSSTNEKLFF	TGTGCCAGCAGTTCCAGTACTAATGAAAAACTGTTTTTT
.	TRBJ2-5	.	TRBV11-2	CASSLEWGGETQYF	TGTGCCAGCAGCTTAGAGTGGGGCGGAGAGACCCAGTACTTC